This T cell receptor beta chain was obtained from a study of regulatory T cells in long-lasting Graves disease. Study-wide results and caveats: Persistent cases favored TRBV28, TRBJ1-2 and TRBJ2-5. The number of shared public clonotypes was higher in persistent patients (approximately 2,600) than new patients (966).

The CDR3 loop spans 15 amino acids. Looked up from germline, CDR1 is MNHNS and CDR2 is SASEGT. V dropped 7 bases and J dropped 5; count of bases not matched to a gene: 8. With iRepertoire HTBI primers and Arm-PCR of CDR3 regions, TCR beta libraries were built. TCRdb re-derived calls from the multiplex PCR reads in MiXCR, one entry per CDR3 protein. This sample has fewer than 600,000 distinct CDR3 sequences; around a fifth occur once, and the top ten carry roughly 14%. This clonotype was picked up a small number of times. Its antigen is still unknown. Specified time point: persistent/refractory GD, antithyroid drugs over 5 years with positive TRAb. PBMC-derived RNA was used for the TCR library. Per American Thyroid Association guidelines, Graves' disease was diagnosed.

The source is a female donor with Graves disease. The V and J genes are TRBV6-1 and TRBJ1-6; 7 bases match TRBD1. Here the sequenced sample was peripheral blood mononuclear cells (PBMCs), taken when the disease was refractory, from a patient treated with antithyroid drugs. CDR3 sequence reads: CASKNGGQNNSPLHF. As DNA, the CDR3 is TGTGCCAGCAAAAACGGGGGACAGAATAATTCACCCCTCCACTTT.